A selection of T cell receptor beta chains follows, all from one sample in a study of shared T cell receptors in the human thymus. Here immunoSEQ multiplex PCR was the method, and the copy in TCRdb shows in-frame clones only, minus some. The sample has about 660,000 clones, approximately 90% seen once. The same data also went into a second study, on human thymus T cells.

Source material: thymocytes. These receptors were obtained from a boy under two years old with a congenital heart defect. Each CDR3 is given with its conserved first and last residue. D genes are given only for firm matches. Not every row has a clone size; where given, it reads once, few, many or a size class.

size: -; J: TRBJ2-2; V: TRBV19; D: -; DNA: TGTGCCAGTAGTGCGTCCCCTTCGCTCCGGGACACCGGGGAGCTGTTTTTT; CDR3: CASSASPSLRDTGELFF
size: -; J: TRBJ2-3; V: TRBV4-3; D: TRBD2; DNA: TGCGCCAGCAGCCAAGTGATTGGGACTAGCGTTTTCCTCCTAAGCACAGATACGCAGTATTTT; CDR3: CASSQVIGTSVFLLSTDTQYF
size: -; J: TRBJ1-1; V: TRBV7-6; D: TRBD1; DNA: TGTGCCAGCAGCTTCGGTCGGGACAGCATGAACACTGAAGCTTTCTTT; CDR3: CASSFGRDSMNTEAFF
size: -; J: TRBJ1-1; V: TRBV5-4; D: TRBD1; DNA: TGTGCCAGCAGTAAACGGGACAGGGAGTGGAGCACTGAAGCTTTCTTT; CDR3: CASSKRDREWSTEAFF
size: -; J: TRBJ2-3; V: TRBV29-1; D: -; DNA: TGCAGCGTTGAATTCGCAGGGAAGGCAGATACGCAGTATTTT; CDR3: CSVEFAGKADTQYF
size: -; J: TRBJ2-7; V: TRBV15; D: TRBD2; DNA: TGTGCCACCAGCAGAGATAAACTTACTAGCGGGAGTTACGAGCAGTACTTC; CDR3: CATSRDKLTSGSYEQYF
size: -; J: TRBJ2-1; V: TRBV27; D: -; DNA: TGTGCCAGCAGCAAGCACAGGGATGAGCAGTTCTTC; CDR3: CASSKHRDEQFF
size: -; J: TRBJ2-1; V: TRBV27; D: -; DNA: TGTGCCAGCAGCGCGGGGCCCTACAATGAGCAGTTCTTC; CDR3: CASSAGPYNEQFF
size: -; J: TRBJ2-7; V: TRBV28; D: TRBD1; DNA: TGTGCCAGCAGCCCGACAGGGAAGGGCTCCTACGAGCAGTACTTC; CDR3: CASSPTGKGSYEQYF
size: -; J: TRBJ2-5; V: TRBV6-5; D: -; DNA: TGTGCCAGCAGTTCTCGTTCTCGGGACATCCAAGAGACCCAGTACTTC; CDR3: CASSSRSRDIQETQYF
size: -; J: TRBJ1-4; V: TRBV4-3; D: -; DNA: TGCGCCAGCAGCCCCTCTGGGCAGGGAGGGACTTTTGAAAAACTGTTTTTT; CDR3: CASSPSGQGGTFEKLFF
size: -; J: TRBJ2-5; V: TRBV19; D: TRBD1; DNA: TGTGCCAGTAGTCGGGCCCCTAAAACAGGGGGCGCGGGTGGGGAGACCCAGTACTTC; CDR3: CASSRAPKTGGAGGETQYF
size: -; J: TRBJ2-1; V: TRBV15; D: TRBD1; DNA: TGTGCCACCAGCAGAGACGGGGTGAAGAACTCGGGACAGGGATGCAATGAGCAGTTCTTC; CDR3: CATSRDGVKNSGQGCNEQFF
size: -; J: TRBJ1-3; V: TRBV5-1; D: -; DNA: TGCGCCAGCAGCTTGGGGCCCAGCGGATCCGGAAACACCATATATTTT; CDR3: CASSLGPSGSGNTIYF
size: -; J: TRBJ1-5; V: TRBV2; D: -; DNA: TGTGCCAGCAGTCCCGGGACAACAAGGGGCAATCAGCCCCAGCATTTT; CDR3: CASSPGTTRGNQPQHF
size: once; J: TRBJ1-5; V: TRBV19; D: TRBD1; DNA: TGTGCCAGTAGTAGGACAGGGCGCCGAGAGGACAGCAATCAGCCCCAGCATTTT; CDR3: CASSRTGRREDSNQPQHF
size: -; J: TRBJ2-7; V: TRBV10-1; D: TRBD1; DNA: TGCGCCAGCAGTGGACAGGGGGGATCCTACGAGCAGTACTTC; CDR3: CASSGQGGSYEQYF
size: -; J: TRBJ1-1; V: TRBV5-1; D: TRBD1; DNA: TGCGCCAGCAGACGCCGGTGGGTGCAGGGGGTGCACACTGAAGCTTTCTTT; CDR3: CASRRRWVQGVHTEAFF
size: -; J: TRBJ2-7; V: TRBV6-6; D: -; DNA: TGTGCCAGCAGCCTAGACGGGATCTACGAGCAGTACTTC; CDR3: CASSLDGIYEQYF
size: -; J: TRBJ2-3; V: TRBV7-2; D: -; DNA: TGTGCCAGCAGCTTAGGAGCGCTCCGAGTAGATACGCAGTATTTT; CDR3: CASSLGALRVDTQYF
size: -; J: TRBJ2-5; V: TRBV11-3; D: -; DNA: TGTGCCAGCAGCTTAGTCTTCGTTGAAGAGACCCAGTACTTC; CDR3: CASSLVFVEETQYF
size: -; J: TRBJ2-7; V: TRBV23-1; D: -; DNA: TGCGCCGGTCTCCGGGACTGCCCCTACGAGCAGTACTTC; CDR3: CAGLRDCPYEQYF
size: few; J: TRBJ2-3; V: TRBV4-2; D: TRBD2; DNA: TGTGCCAGCAGCCAAGATAGGGCTAGCGGGATTCCCCCCACAGATACGCAGTATTTT; CDR3: CASSQDRASGIPPTDTQYF
size: -; J: TRBJ1-4; V: TRBV6-6; D: TRBD1; DNA: TGTGCCAGCAGTTACGACAGGGCTGGGGAAAAACTGTTTTTT; CDR3: CASSYDRAGEKLFF